The sequence of this T cell receptor beta chain was determined in a study of OX40 agonist ivuxolimab in advanced cancers. At the level of the whole study: Ivuxolimab, which targeted the costimulatory receptor OX40 (CD134), was an agonistic, fully human IgG2 monoclonal antibody. The paper reports the monotherapy dose-escalation portion (N of about 52 patients) of the phase I ivuxolimab trial. In the dose-escalation cohort, 82.7% of patients were male, and the mean age was approximately 64 years, with a range of 23 to 79. Patients were allowed to have had prior anti-PD-1, anti-PD-L1 or anti-CTLA-4 therapy, and more than 35% of the dose-escalation patients had been treated with checkpoint inhibitors. The purpose of peripheral TCRbeta sequencing was to test whether ivuxolimab changed TCR sequence diversity and led to clonal T-cell expansion. Of the 50 or so patients in dose escalation, 19 had hepatocellular carcinoma, approximately 15 had melanoma, 9 had renal cell carcinoma and 9 had head and neck cancer. Three dose-escalation patients achieved partial responses, one with hepatocellular carcinoma and two with cutaneous melanoma. Intravenous ivuxolimab was administered to patients every 2 weeks at six dose levels: 0.01, 0.1, 0.3, 1.5, 3 and 10 mg/kg.

To sequence the TCRbeta CDR3 region, genomic DNA was isolated from the sorted cells. The immunoSEQ Assay was used for sequencing of TCRbeta CDR3 regions. Imported from immuneACCESS, the table was reduced by TCRdb to in-frame sequences with V and J called. These copies leave out some clones; in studies compared against another copy, an unresolved V gene accounts for under half, and the cause of the remainder is not known. This sample comprises about 120,000 clones, 93% of them detected only once. The ten top clones hold less than 0.2% of the sample. Per the germline V gene, SGHNT is the CDR1 and YENEEA is the CDR2. V and J are truncated by 5 bases and 0 bases respectively, leaving an intervening sequence of 11 bases. The CDR3 sequence holds 14 residues, the cysteine and phenylalanine included. The CDR3 DNA has 42 bases and is translated from base 1. The research as a whole found: At doses from 0.1 to 3.0 mg/kg, clonal expansion was seen in both CD4+ and CD8+ blood T cells between baseline and week 6. Partial responders in the 0.1-3.0 mg/kg groups had among the lowest normalized peripheral clonal expansion, especially among CD8+ T cells. Low levels of normalized T-cell clonal expansion were also seen in some nonresponding patients. The antigen specificity of the clonally expanded peripheral T cells was not determined. After ivuxolimab, CD8+ T cells had more expanded clones than CD4+ T cells on average.

A note on this clone: The target of this receptor is not known. Base quality data are lacking; no much larger clone is found one base away.

Patients with autoimmune disease history or receiving systemic immunosuppression were excluded from the trial. Peripheral blood for TCR sequencing was drawn from every dose cohort at baseline, at cycle 4 day 1 and at cycle 7 day 1. The samples were drawn from a first-in-human, open-label, multicenter phase I dose-escalation trial of ivuxolimab. Adults with locally advanced or metastatic melanoma, renal cell, hepatocellular, or head and neck squamous cell carcinoma were enrolled in the trial. CD4+ and CD8+ T cells were sorted separately from peripheral blood before TCR sequencing. The TCR was taken from an adult with an advanced solid tumor such as melanoma, head and neck, liver or kidney cancer. Recombination connected TRBV11-3 to TRBJ2-7; confidence is insufficient to name the D gene. The source was CD4+ or CD8+ T cells sorted from blood, collected in a trial of the OX40 agonist ivuxolimab. The DNA sequence is given as TGTGCCAGCAGCCGTACATATCCCTCCTACGAGCAGTACTTC. This codes for CASSRTYPSYEQYF.